The present TCR beta chain was sequenced within a study of blood T cell repertoires in COVID-19. On the study more broadly: Donors in the United States, Italy and Spain gave samples during acute or convalescent COVID-19. The cDNA or gDNA used as material had been derived from T cells, B-cell-depleted T cells, or PBMCs.

The CDR3 runs to 15 residues. With 0 bases removed from V and 3 bases from J, the gap between germline ends came to 9 bases. Germline V lookup: CDR1 SGDLS, CDR2 YYNGEE. Per the original methods: Amplification with reference gene primers provided the estimates of nucleated cell counts. Method: immunoSEQ multiplex PCR; TCRdb's copy keeps in-frame clones and lacks some. From that table come the V and J calls and clone size; the DNA was used to work out D and trimming. The sample has 150,000 to 200,000 clones, 84% seen once. The specimen was peripheral blood. The rearrangement joins TRBV9 to TRBJ2-2; no clear D. The source of this sequence is a human donor with acute or convalescent COVID-19. The donor label of this sample is uncertain. CDR3: CASSVGQVYTGELFF. DNA of the CDR3: TGTGCCAGCAGCGTAGGGCAGGTTTACACCGGGGAGCTGTTTTTT.